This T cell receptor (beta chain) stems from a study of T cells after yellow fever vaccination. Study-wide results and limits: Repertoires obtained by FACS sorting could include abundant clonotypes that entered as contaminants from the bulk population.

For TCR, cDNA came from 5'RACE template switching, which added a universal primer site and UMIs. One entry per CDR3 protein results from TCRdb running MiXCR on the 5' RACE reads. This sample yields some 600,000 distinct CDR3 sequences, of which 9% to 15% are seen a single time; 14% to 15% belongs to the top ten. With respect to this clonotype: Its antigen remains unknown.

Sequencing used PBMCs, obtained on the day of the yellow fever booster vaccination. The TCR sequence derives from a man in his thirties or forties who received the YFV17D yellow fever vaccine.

CDR3 protein: CATSRDANTDTQYF. The CDR3 DNA sequence: TGTGCCACCAGCAGAGATGCCAACACAGATACGCAGTATTTT. The chain recombines TRBV15 with TRBJ2-3; the D is unclear. V was cut by 0 bases and J by 2 bases, with 6 bases left in between. From germline, CDR1 is LNHNV and CDR2 YYDKDF (reference sequence). The CDR3 sequence is 14 residues long. Full variable domain (remainder filled in from reference TRBV15 and TRBJ2-3): DAMVIQNPRYQVTQFGKPVTLSCSQTLNHNVMYWYQQKSSQAPKLLFHYYDKDFNNEADTPDNFQSRRPNTSFCFLDIRSPGLGDTAMYLCATSRDANTDTQYFGPGTRLTVL.